These 26 T cell receptor beta chains were all obtained from the same sample, sequenced in a study of blood T cell repertoires in COVID-19. Data came from immunoSEQ multiplex PCR; TCRdb stores just in-frame clones and leaves some out. The repertoire includes fewer than 150,000 clones, 65% to 80% of them detected once, and about 6.8% sits in the top ten. The specimen was peripheral blood. The receptors originated from a man aged 65 to 79 with acute or convalescent COVID-19.

The chain is built from TRBV5-8 and TRBJ1-4; 7 nucleotides line up with TRBD1. This CDR3 region has 16 residues. Germline V gene sequence: CDR1 SGHTS, CDR2 YDEGEE. J lost 8 bases, V lost 3 bases, and 13 bases had no gene match. The CDR3 protein is CASSWGQWERKEKLFF. The CDR3 DNA is TGTGCCAGCAGCTGGGGACAGTGGGAGCGAAAAGAAAAACTGTTTTTT.

The CDR3 sequence: CASSPPGLAGINEQYF. The CDR3 DNA sequence: TGTGCCAGCAGCCCCCCGGGACTAGCGGGAATCAACGAGCAGTACTTC. The chain recombines TRBV13 with TRBJ2-7, with 13 positions matching TRBD2. The ends lost 5 bases at V and 5 bases at J; junction bases unmatched: 9. Germline CDR1 and CDR2: PRHDT and FYEKMQ (reference sequence). The CDR3 spans 16 residues.

This rearrangement joins TRBV4-2 to TRBJ1-2, with TRBD1 identical over 9 bases. CDR1 and CDR2 from the germline V gene are LGHNA and YNFKEQ. The CDR3 length is 14 residues. V lost 3 bases to trimming and J lost 2 bases; unmatched junction nucleotides: 1. The CDR3 DNA reads as TGTGCCAGCAGCCAGGGGACAGGGAACTATGGCTACACCTTC. This encodes CASSQGTGNYGYTF.

V gene TRBV5-1 combines with J gene TRBJ2-3, with D perhaps TRBD1 (6 bases). Between the trimmed V and J ends, which lost 4 bases and 2 bases, there was a span of 20 bases. Germline CDR1 SGHRS, CDR2 YFSETQ. CDR3 length equals 17 residues. The CDR3 sequence: CASSTRSRGTITDTQYF. The CDR3 bases are TGCGCCAGCAGCACCAGGAGCAGGGGCACTATCACAGATACGCAGTATTTT.

The rearrangement joins TRBV6-5 to TRBJ1-5, with D possibly being TRBD1 (5 bases). V lost 4 bases and J 3 bases, leaving 10 bases between the germline ends. Germline assignment: CDR1 MNHEY and CDR2 SVGAGI. The CDR3 is 14 amino acids. The CDR3: CASSSRQNNQPQHF. As DNA, the CDR3 is TGTGCCAGCAGTTCGAGACAGAACAATCAGCCCCAGCATTTT.

V usage is TRBV9 and J usage is TRBJ2-3; TRBD2 agrees at 9 bases. CDR3 length: 15 residues. Germline CDR1 reads SGDLS; CDR2 reads YYNGEE. The V gene end was trimmed by 1 base and the J gene end by 2 bases; junction bases not matched to a gene: 2. DNA of the CDR3: TGTGCCAGCAGCGTACTAGCGGGGAACACAGATACGCAGTATTTT. Translating it yields CASSVLAGNTDTQYF.

This clone was counted a few times. The rearrangement joins TRBV2 to TRBJ1-5; 9 bases agree with TRBD1. After removal of 6 bases from V and 1 base from J, the junction contained 10 bases not matched to a gene. Germline V gene data show CDR1 as SNHLY and CDR2 as FYNNEI. The CDR3 length is 17 residues. The CDR3 nucleotides are TGTGCCAGCAGGGCCGGGACAGGGTGGTCGAGCAATCAGCCCCAGCATTTT. Translated: CASRAGTGWSSNQPQHF.

The rearrangement links TRBV3-1 (or the pseudogene TRBV3-2) to TRBJ2-2, with unresolved D. This CDR3 is built from 13 residues. The V and J ends lost 1 base and 7 bases respectively, with 7 bases between them. Germline V lookup: CDR1 LGHDT, CDR2 YNNKEL (reference sequence). In DNA, the CDR3 is TGTGCCAGCAGCCAAGGCGGCATCGGGGAGCTGTTTTTT. Translating it yields CASSQGGIGELFF.

Only one count was recorded for this clone. The rearrangement uses TRBV4-2 and TRBJ2-3; no clear D. This CDR3 is 14 amino acids long. With 3 bases removed from V and 0 bases from J, the gap between germline ends came to 7 bases. Germline V gene lookup returns CDR1 LGHNA and CDR2 YNFKEQ. This chain's CDR3 is CASSQSKSTDTQYF. The DNA of the CDR3 is TGTGCCAGCAGCCAGAGTAAGAGCACAGATACGCAGTATTTT.

The gene calls are TRBV7-6 and TRBJ2-3; maybe TRBD2 (6 bases). Per germline, CDR1 SGHVS and CDR2 FNYEAQ. Trimming took 5 bases from V and 1 from J, leaving 13 bases between them. The CDR3 loop spans 15 amino acids. As DNA, the CDR3 is TGTGCCAGCAGCGCGGGACTTCGAGGCACAGATACGCAGTATTTT. As protein: CASSAGLRGTDTQYF.

This clone was counted a single time. This chain connects TRBV24-1 to TRBJ1-2; no clear D. V lost 1 base and J lost 2, with 7 bases in between. The CDR3 loop spans 14 amino acids. Germline V gene sequence: CDR1 KGHDR, CDR2 SFDVKD. The CDR3 DNA reads as TGTGCCACCAGTGATTTAAACCAGAACTATGGCTACACCTTC. This gives the protein CATSDLNQNYGYTF.

The chain couples TRBV30 to TRBJ2-3, with 8 bases aligning to TRBD2. The J segment lost 1 base and the V segment lost 4 bases, leaving 4 bases of the junction unmatched. Germline values: CDR1 GTSNPN, CDR2 SVGIG (reference sequence). This CDR3 is built from 14 residues. CDR3 DNA: TGTGCCTGGATCAGTAGCGGGGGCACAGATACGCAGTATTTT. Translating it yields CAWISSGGTDTQYF. Complete variable domain (other parts from reference TRBV30 and TRBJ2-3): SQTIHQWPATLVQPVGSPLSLECTVEGTSNPNLYWYRQAAGRGLQLLFYSVGIGQISSEVPQNLSASRPQDRQFILSSKKLLLSDSGFYLCAWISSGGTDTQYFGPGTRLTVL.

The chain has TRBV9 and TRBJ2-2; maybe TRBD2 (6 bases). This CDR3 is built from 15 residues. V was cut by 3 bases and J by 5 bases, with 14 bases left in between. From germline, CDR1 is SGDLS and CDR2 YYNGEE. The CDR3 is CASSAQGRFTGELFF. CDR3 DNA: TGTGCCAGCAGCGCCCAAGGGAGGTTTACCGGGGAGCTGTTTTTT.

J is TRBJ2-7 and V is TRBV14, with 7 positions matching TRBD1. Unmatched junction bases numbered 6, after V lost 5 bases and J lost 5 bases. From germline, CDR1 is SGHDN and CDR2 FVKESK. The CDR3 extends over 13 amino acids. CDR3 in DNA: TGTGCCAGCAGCGCTCTTGACAGGGACGAGCAGTACTTC. The encoded protein is CASSALDRDEQYF.

This clone was counted a few times. The rearrangement links TRBV28 to TRBJ1-2, with D possibly being TRBD1 (5 bases). The CDR3 covers 16 residues. In germline, CDR1 is MDHEN, CDR2 SYDVKM. The germline V and J ends were trimmed by 4 bases and 0 bases, with 15 bases remaining between them. Here the CDR3 DNA reads TGTGCCAGCAGTTCCTCCGGGACTCAAACTAACTATGGCTACACCTTC. It yields the protein CASSSSGTQTNYGYTF.

The chain links TRBV2 to TRBJ1-1; D unclear. The V and J ends lost 7 bases and 1 base respectively, with 10 bases between them. Germline V gene sequence: CDR1 SNHLY, CDR2 FYNNEI. The CDR3 is made up of 13 amino acids. CDR3 region: CASTPRRNTEAFF. The CDR3 DNA reads TGTGCCAGCACGCCCCGCAGGAACACTGAAGCTTTCTTT.

V is TRBV29-1 and J is TRBJ2-3; 7 bases fit TRBD1. This CDR3 has 14 amino acids. The junction had 8 bases not matched to a gene; V was cut back by 4 bases and J by 4 bases. Germline V gives CDR1 SQVTM, CDR2 ANQGSEA. The CDR3 bases are TGCAGCGTTGTAGATTCAGGGGGTGCAGATACGCAGTATTTT. It encodes CSVVDSGGADTQYF.

The gene calls are TRBV29-1 and TRBJ1-1, with 9 bases identical to TRBD1. The CDR3 has 14 residues. The V gene end was trimmed by 8 bases and the J gene end by 4 bases; junction bases not matched to a gene: 11. The germline V gene has CDR1 SQVTM and CDR2 ANQGSEA. The CDR3 DNA reads as TGCAGCATCACGCCGGGACAGGGAGTCACTGAAGCTTTCTTT. Protein sequence: CSITPGQGVTEAFF.

The rearrangement joins TRBV9 to TRBJ1-1; no clear D gene. Germline CDR1 is SGDLS and CDR2 is YYNGEE. The V end was cut by 0 bases, the J end by 5 bases, with 5 bases between. This CDR3 region has 12 residues. CDR3 DNA: TGTGCCAGCAGCGTAGGGCAGACTGAAGCTTTCTTT. Amino acid sequence: CASSVGQTEAFF. Full variable domain (missing parts from reference TRBV9 and TRBJ1-1): DSGVTQTPKHLITATGQRVTLRCSPRSGDLSVYWYQQSLDQGLQFLIQYYNGEERAKGNILERFSAQQFPDLHSELNLSSLELGDSALYFCASSVGQTEAFFGQGTRLTVV.

The chain recombines TRBV5-1 with TRBJ2-7, with D perhaps matching TRBD1 (6 bases). CDR3 size: 15 residues. V was shortened by 3 bases and J by 4 bases, with 17 bases between the two germline ends. Per the germline V gene, CDR1 is SGHRS and CDR2 is YFSETQ. The CDR3 sequence: CASSSTGLQGYEQYF. The CDR3 region has the DNA TGCGCCAGCAGCTCCACAGGGCTTCAGGGTTACGAGCAGTACTTC. The full variable domain, rest sourced from reference TRBV5-1 and TRBJ2-7, is KAGVTQTPRYLIKTRGQQVTLSCSPISGHRSVSWYQQTPGQGLQFLFEYFSETQRNKGNFPGRFSGRQFSNSRSEMNVSTLELGDSALYLCASSSTGLQGYEQYFGPGTRLTVT.

The DNA of the CDR3 is TGTGCCAGCAGCCAAAATTCCGATTACGGAGGCCACGAGCAGTACTTC. Its protein is CASSQNSDYGGHEQYF. The chain has TRBV3-1 (or the pseudogene TRBV3-2) and TRBJ2-7; maybe TRBD2 (5 bases). With 2 bases removed from V and 5 bases from J, the gap between germline ends came to 19 bases. CDR1 and CDR2 from the germline V gene are LGHDT and YNNKEL (reference sequence). The CDR3 sequence is 16 residues long.

J is TRBJ1-5 and V is TRBV28; TRBD1 agrees at 7 bases. V shed 7 bases and J 2 bases; nucleotides not matched to a gene: 8. The CDR3 runs to 15 residues. Germline V CDR1 and CDR2: MDHEN, SYDVKM. In DNA form, the CDR3 reads TGTGCCAGCAACGAGAACAGGGGACGCAATCAGCCCCAGCATTTT. Its translation is CASNENRGRNQPQHF.

The chain carries TRBV5-6 and TRBJ1-3, with 7 bases fitting TRBD1. V was clipped by 3 bases and J by 0 bases; unmatched bases: 15. The CDR3 covers 19 residues. Germline V lookup: CDR1 SGHDT, CDR2 YYEEEE. In nucleotides, the CDR3 is TGTGCCAGCAGCTCGTTTACCGGGACAGCCCGATTCTCTGGAAACACCATATATTTT. Its translation is CASSSFTGTARFSGNTIYF.

This chain links TRBV4-1 with TRBJ2-1, with TRBD2 matching over 9 bases. Trimming at V came to 0 bases and at J to 15 bases, leaving 9 bases not matched to a gene. CDR1 and CDR2 from the germline V gene are MGHRA and YSYEKL. The CDR3 is 14 residues long. CDR3 DNA: TGCGCCAGCAGCCAAGAAAGGGCTAGCGGGGTTCTGTTCTTC. Amino acids: CASSQERASGVLFF.

The V call is TRBV13, the J call TRBJ2-5, with TRBD1 matching over 8 bases. J was trimmed by 5 bases and V by 1 base; bases with no gene match: 3. This CDR3 is built from 14 residues. Germline values: CDR1 PRHDT, CDR2 FYEKMQ (reference sequence). The CDR3 protein is CASSLAGGGETQYF. As DNA, the CDR3 is TGTGCCAGCAGCTTAGCAGGGGGCGGCGAGACCCAGTACTTC.

A single count supports this clone. CDR3 loop: CASSLDRPADGYTF. DNA of the CDR3: TGCGCCAGCAGCTTGGACAGACCGGCCGATGGCTACACCTTC. V and J are TRBV5-1 and TRBJ1-2; D call uncertain. There are 14 residues in the CDR3. Germline V gene sequence: CDR1 SGHRS, CDR2 YFSETQ. The V end was cut by 0 bases, the J end by 6 bases, with 12 bases between.